A single sample gave rise to the 22 T cell receptor beta chains below, sequenced in a study of blood T cell repertoires in COVID-19 (dated by TCRdb to about 2020). Library construction relied on the immunoSEQ multiplex PCR assay. TCRdb provides this immuneACCESS table in a form limited to in-frame rearrangements. Some clones are lacking; in checked studies, under half of them reflect an unresolved V gene, and why the rest are absent is not known. In this sample the table shows under 500,000 clones, around nine tenths of which occur a single time. 4.3% of the sample rests with the top ten. Sequenced sample: peripheral blood. All receptors derive from a woman younger than 45 with acute or convalescent COVID-19.

The genes are TRBV29-1 and TRBJ2-5, with D possibly matching TRBD2 (5 bases). V was pared by 4 bases and J by 5 bases, with 14 bases between. CDR1 and CDR2 from the germline V gene are SQVTM and ANQGSEA. CDR3 size: 13 residues. The CDR3 DNA reads as TGCAGCGTTGTTCTGGAATCGGGGGAGACCCAGTACTTC. Protein sequence: CSVVLESGETQYF.

This chain connects TRBV7-8 to TRBJ1-2; D not resolved. The V and J ends lost 1 base and 1 base respectively, with 7 bases between them. This CDR3 region has 14 residues. CDR1 and CDR2 (germline): SGHVS, FQNEAQ. CDR3 sequence (DNA): TGTGCCAGCAGCTTAGGAGGTGTTAACTATGGCTACACCTTC. Amino acids: CASSLGGVNYGYTF.

The chain links TRBV19 to TRBJ2-7; TRBD1 aligns across 10 bases. The germline V gene encodes CDR1 LNHDA and CDR2 SQIVND (reference sequence). The CDR3 is made up of 16 amino acids. V dropped 1 base and J dropped 5; count of bases not matched to a gene: 8. CDR3 sequence: CASSIGGQGSRNEQYF. For the CDR3, the DNA is TGTGCCAGTAGTATAGGGGGACAGGGGAGCAGGAACGAGCAGTACTTC.

The chain has TRBV11-2 and TRBJ2-1; 12 bases agree with TRBD2. The CDR3 is 17 residues long. Losses at the gene ends were 0 bases for V and 7 bases for J; bases not matched to a gene: 7. The germline gives CDR1 SGHAT, CDR2 FQNNGV. The CDR3 region has the DNA TGTGCCAGCAGCTTAGAGGCTAGCGGGGGGGCCTGGAATGAGCAGTTCTTC. Amino acid sequence: CASSLEASGGAWNEQFF.

This clone was counted between two and nine times. The rearrangement uses TRBV5-1 and TRBJ2-1; TRBD1 matches at 9 bases. The J segment lost 1 base and the V segment lost 3 bases, leaving 5 bases of the junction unmatched. Germline V CDR1 and CDR2: SGHRS, YFSETQ. The CDR3 contains 16 residues. Written as DNA, the CDR3 is TGCGCCAGCAGCTACCCGGGACAGGGTTCCTACAATGAGCAGTTCTTC. This encodes CASSYPGQGSYNEQFF.

This clone appeared once. V usage is TRBV30 and J usage is TRBJ2-3; TRBD1 aligns across 7 bases. V was pared by 8 bases and J by 0 bases, with 5 bases of the junction left unmatched. Germline loops: CDR1 GTSNPN, CDR2 SVGIG (reference sequence). The CDR3 length is 13 residues. Here the CDR3 reads CAANRGSTDTQYF. Written as DNA, the CDR3 is TGTGCCGCTAACAGGGGTAGCACAGATACGCAGTATTTT.

This clone was observed once. V gene TRBV3-1 (or the pseudogene TRBV3-2) combines with J gene TRBJ2-1; maybe TRBD2 (5 bases). V was shortened by 4 bases and J by 1 base, with 17 bases between the two germline ends. Germline loops: CDR1 LGHDT, CDR2 YNNKEL (reference sequence). This CDR3 spans 17 amino acids. The CDR3 DNA reads TGTGCCAGCAGCCCCCCTAGCCTCCAAATTTCCTACAATGAGCAGTTCTTC. This codes for CASSPPSLQISYNEQFF.

V is TRBV3-1 (or the pseudogene TRBV3-2) and J is TRBJ2-1; a possible D gene is TRBD2 (5 bases). The V end lost 0 bases, the J end lost 5 bases, and 11 bases lay between the germline ends. The CDR3 is made up of 15 amino acids. Per germline, CDR1 LGHDT and CDR2 YNNKEL (reference sequence). CDR3 DNA: TGTGCCAGCAGCCAAGAGAGGGTTCGGGACAATGAGCAGTTCTTC. Translation: CASSQERVRDNEQFF.

DNA of the CDR3: TGTGCCAGCCGAGGACTAGCGGGGAATTTAGCAAACAATGAGCAGTTCTTC. This translates into CASRGLAGNLANNEQFF. The rearrangement joins TRBV19 to TRBJ2-1, with 12 nucleotides matching TRBD2. The CDR3 runs to 17 residues. CDR1 is LNHDA and CDR2 is SQIVND in the germline V gene (reference sequence). The trim removed 9 bases at V and 5 bases at J, leaving 14 bases unmatched.

This clone was recorded once. V usage is TRBV2 and J usage is TRBJ1-1; D is ambiguous. The CDR3 consists of 15 residues. Between the trimmed V and J ends, which lost 3 bases and 1 base, there was a span of 12 bases. Germline V CDR1 and CDR2: SNHLY, FYNNEI. DNA of the CDR3: TGTGCCAGCAGTGATAGCCGCGGGGAGAACACTGAAGCTTTCTTT. It yields the protein CASSDSRGENTEAFF.

V is TRBV12-3 or TRBV12-4 and J is TRBJ2-1; D is ambiguous. This CDR3 is built from 13 residues. The V end lost 3 bases, the J end lost 7 bases, and 10 bases lay between the germline ends. CDR3 residues: CASSFSLRNEQFF. The CDR3 DNA reads as TGTGCCAGCAGTTTCTCTCTCCGTAATGAGCAGTTCTTC.

This clone was recorded a few times. The chain combines TRBV10-3 with TRBJ2-1; TRBD2 is a possible D gene (6 bases). V lost 6 bases, J lost 14 bases, and 14 bases lay in between. Germline V CDR1 and CDR2: ENHRY, SYGVKD. This CDR3 contains 11 residues. CDR3 in amino acids: CAIRLGGMEFF. The CDR3 region has the DNA TGTGCCATCAGGCTTGGCGGGATGGAGTTCTTC.

The V gene is TRBV7-8, the J gene TRBJ2-2; a possible D gene is TRBD1 (6 bases). CDR1 is SGHVS and CDR2 is FQNEAQ in the germline V gene. This CDR3 has 16 amino acids. Trimming stripped 1 base from V and 0 bases from J, with 9 bases between. The CDR3 spells CASSLVGTSNTGELFF. The CDR3, as DNA: TGTGCCAGCAGCTTAGTCGGGACATCGAACACCGGGGAGCTGTTTTTT.

J is TRBJ2-1 and V is TRBV9; TRBD1 matches at 9 bases. Germline CDR1 SGDLS, CDR2 YYNGEE. CDR3 size: 17 residues. Trimming at V came to 4 bases and at J to 8 bases, leaving 16 bases not matched to a gene. The CDR3 DNA reads as TGTGCCAGCAGCCTCACCACCGGGACAGGGAAGTTTGATGAGCAGTTCTTC. Protein product: CASSLTTGTGKFDEQFF.

The rearrangement uses TRBV2 and TRBJ2-7; a weak D match, TRBD1 (5 bases). V lost 1 base, J lost 0 bases, and 10 bases lay in between. The CDR3 contains 15 residues. Germline values: CDR1 SNHLY, CDR2 FYNNEI. CDR3 nucleotides: TGTGCCAGCAGTGAAGGACAGTTCTCCTCCTACGAGCAGTACTTC. It codes for CASSEGQFSSYEQYF.

The J gene is TRBJ2-1, the V gene TRBV3-1 (or the pseudogene TRBV3-2); no clear D gene. CDR1 and CDR2 from the germline V gene are LGHDT and YNNKEL (reference sequence). This CDR3 spans 14 amino acids. V lost 4 bases and J lost 4, with 11 bases in between. In DNA form, the CDR3 reads TGTGCCAGCAGCCCTCGAAGCCCTTACAATGAGCAGTTCTTC. Translation: CASSPRSPYNEQFF.

This clone was picked up one time. The chain couples TRBV28 to TRBJ2-7; D unresolved. The CDR3 is 14 amino acids. Trimming shortened V by 6 bases and J by 3 bases, and 15 bases separated the two germline ends. Germline CDR1 reads MDHEN; CDR2 reads SYDVKM. The CDR3 DNA follows: TGTGCCAGCAGCCCATTAGTAGTTATCTACGAGCAGTACTTC. Translation: CASSPLVVIYEQYF.

The chain has TRBV30 and TRBJ2-2, with 9 nucleotides matching TRBD1. The CDR3 runs 15 residues. V lost 2 bases to trimming and J lost 6 bases; unmatched junction nucleotides: 7. CDR1 is GTSNPN and CDR2 is SVGIG in the germline V gene (reference sequence). CDR3 in amino acids: CAWSTTGGISGELFF. DNA for the CDR3: TGTGCCTGGAGTACGACAGGGGGGATATCCGGGGAGCTGTTTTTT. Full variable domain (rest looked up from reference TRBV30 and TRBJ2-2): SQTIHQWPATLVQPVGSPLSLECTVEGTSNPNLYWYRQAAGRGLQLLFYSVGIGQISSEVPQNLSASRPQDRQFILSSKKLLLSDSGFYLCAWSTTGGISGELFFGEGSRLTVL.

J is TRBJ2-6 and V is TRBV9; D unresolved. V was pared by 0 bases and J by 0 bases, with 4 bases between. This CDR3 is 15 amino acids long. Germline CDR1 reads SGDLS; CDR2 reads YYNGEE. The CDR3 bases are TGTGCCAGCAGCGTAGCTCTCTCTGGGGCCAACGTCCTGACTTTC. As protein: CASSVALSGANVLTF.

This sequence joins TRBV19 and TRBJ2-2, with TRBD1 matching over 8 bases. This CDR3 comprises 15 residues. Germline V gene data show CDR1 as LNHDA and CDR2 as SQIVND (reference sequence). The trim removed 3 bases at V and 7 bases at J, leaving 7 bases unmatched. CDR3 DNA: TGTGCCAGTAGTATTCGTGGACAGGGAAGCGGGGAGCTGTTTTTT. Its translation is CASSIRGQGSGELFF.

Comment on this clone: Other nucleotide sequences in the sample specify the same CDR3. The rearrangement uses TRBV29-1 and TRBJ2-5; 10 bases fit TRBD1. Germline V gives CDR1 SQVTM, CDR2 ANQGSEA. Trimming took 6 bases from V and 5 from J; bases not matched to a gene: 6. This CDR3 is built from 13 residues. CDR3 in amino acids: CSVRQGAGETQYF. The CDR3 bases are TGCAGCGTCAGACAGGGGGCCGGGGAGACCCAGTACTTC. Variable domain in full (rest from reference TRBV29-1 and TRBJ2-5): SAVISQKPSRDICQRGTSLTIQCQVDSQVTMMFWYRQQPGQSLTLIATANQGSEATYESGFVIDKFPISRPNLTFSTLTVSNMSPEDSSIYLCSVRQGAGETQYFGPGTRLLVL.

V usage is TRBV7-3 and J usage is TRBJ2-2; TRBD1 might be the D (5 bases). This CDR3 contains 16 residues. Germline V CDR1 and CDR2: SGHTA, FQGTGA. Trimming took 0 bases from V and 5 from J, leaving 13 bases between them. The CDR3 here is CASSLTTVGPTGELFF. CDR3 coding DNA: TGTGCCAGCAGCTTAACCACCGTGGGGCCAACCGGGGAGCTGTTTTTT.